The clone carrying this TCR beta chain has a single count. The data were produced by immunoSEQ multiplex PCR, yet TCRdb's version contains in-frame clones alone and is incomplete. The data contain about 220,000 clones, roughly 90% of them seen just once; the ten biggest clones take up just over 2.5%. CDR1 is SEHNR, CDR2 FQNEAQ, per germline (reference sequence). Trimming removed 5 bases at V and 4 bases at J, with 12 bases between. The CDR3 runs 13 residues. The sample belongs to a study of blood T cell repertoires in COVID-19. Participant-reported clinical history was the basis for cohort assignment.

Sequenced material: PBMCs or T cells enriched from blood (not recorded which). V is TRBV7-9 and J is TRBJ2-7, with D perhaps matching TRBD2 (6 bases). This TCR was sampled from a woman under 40 with acute COVID-19. CDR3 nucleotide sequence: TGTGCCAGCAGCCCTGTAGCGGATTACGAGCAGTACTTC. Amino acid sequence: CASSPVADYEQYF.